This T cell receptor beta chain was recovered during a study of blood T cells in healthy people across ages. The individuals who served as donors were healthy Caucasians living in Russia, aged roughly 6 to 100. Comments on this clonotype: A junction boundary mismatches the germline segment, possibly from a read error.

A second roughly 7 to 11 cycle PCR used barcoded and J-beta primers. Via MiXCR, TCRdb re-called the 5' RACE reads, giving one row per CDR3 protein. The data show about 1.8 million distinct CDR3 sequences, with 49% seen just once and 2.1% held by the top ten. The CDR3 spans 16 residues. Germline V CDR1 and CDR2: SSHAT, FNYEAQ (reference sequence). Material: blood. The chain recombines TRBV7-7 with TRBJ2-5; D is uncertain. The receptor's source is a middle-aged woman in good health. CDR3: CASSPSRWGTQETQYF. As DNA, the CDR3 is TGTGCTAGCAGCCCCAGTAGGTGGGGAACTCAAGAGACCCAGTACTTC.